These T cell receptor beta chains were read from a single sample in a study of cytomegalovirus exposure and HLA in healthy donors. TCRdb's table, derived via immunoSEQ multiplex PCR, lists solely in-frame clones and lacks some. The sample records about 150,000 clones, approximately 90% being singletons. The sequencing input was PBMCs. These receptors were obtained from a man aged 18-30 years in good health and CMV-seropositive. The CDR3 runs from the conserved cysteine through the conserved F or W. D genes are given only for firm matches. For some rows the clone size is stated as once, few or many, or as a class when expanded; others skip it.

d_call | clone_size | j_call | v_call | cdr3_nt | cdr3_aa
TRBD1 | few | TRBJ1-5 | TRBV6-1 | TGTGCCAGCAGCGCCACACAGGGGCAGCCCCAGCATTTT | CASSATQGQPQHF
TRBD2 | - | TRBJ2-2 | TRBV11-2 | TGTGCCAGCAGCCCCGGAAAAGGACTAGTAGGAACCGGGGAGCTGTTTTTT | CASSPGKGLVGTGELFF
TRBD1 | - | TRBJ2-5 | TRBV5-4 | TGTGCCAGCAGCCCTGGACAGGGACAAGAGACCCAGTACTTC | CASSPGQGQETQYF
- | once | TRBJ2-7 | TRBV29-1 | TGCAGCGTGGTGGACAGCTCCTACGAGCAGTACTTC | CSVVDSSYEQYF
- | - | TRBJ1-2 | TRBV4-1 | TGCGCCAGCAGCCCCCGGGTCCAAGGTCTAGGCGGCTACACCTTC | CASSPRVQGLGGYTF
- | - | TRBJ2-2 | TRBV19 | TGTGCCAGTATGCGGGCAGGGGATAACACCGGGGAGCTGTTTTTT | CASMRAGDNTGELFF
TRBD1 | - | TRBJ1-1 | TRBV10-3 | TGTGCCATCAGTAACCGGGACAGGAGACCGAACACTGAAGCTTTCTTT | CAISNRDRRPNTEAFF
- | few | TRBJ2-7 | TRBV18 | TGTGCCAGCTCACCACCGGGCAGCTACGAGCAGTACTTC | CASSPPGSYEQYF
- | - | TRBJ1-3 | TRBV5-4 | TGTGCCAGCAGCGTTGGGGAGAGCTCTGGAAACACCATATATTTT | CASSVGESSGNTIYF
- | - | TRBJ2-3 | TRBV15 | TGTGCCACCAGCAGTGGACTCGAGAGGAGCACAGATACGCAGTATTTT | CATSSGLERSTDTQYF
- | - | TRBJ2-1 | TRBV5-6 | TGTGCCAGCAGCCACCTACTTAGTGAGCAGTTCTTC | CASSHLLSEQFF
TRBD1 | - | TRBJ1-5 | TRBV7-9 | TGTGCCAGCAGCGTAGGGGACAGGGGCTCTCAGCCCCAGCATTTT | CASSVGDRGSQPQHF
- | - | TRBJ1-5 | TRBV12-5 | TGTGCTAGTGGTTTGGAATCAGGCCGACAGCCCCAGCATTTT | CASGLESGRQPQHF
TRBD1 | - | TRBJ1-6 | TRBV5-4 | TGTGCCAGCAGTATTGACAGGGAAATGCCCCTCCACTTT | CASSIDREMPLHF
- | - | TRBJ1-1 | TRBV28 | TGTGCCAGCAGTTTACGGACTGAAGCTTTCTTT | CASSLRTEAFF
- | - | TRBJ2-1 | TRBV7-8 | TGTGCCAGCAGCTCATTTCGAATCAGGCACAATGAGCAGTTCTTC | CASSSFRIRHNEQFF
TRBD1 | once | TRBJ2-4 | TRBV28 | TGTGCCAGCAGTGAAAGGACAGGGGGTTGGGGTTTAGCCAAAAACATTCAGTACTTC | CASSERTGGWGLAKNIQYF
TRBD2 | few | TRBJ2-3 | TRBV29-1 | TGCAGCGTTATATTTGTAGCGGGGTCCCTAGGGACGCAGTATTTT | CSVIFVAGSLGTQYF
- | - | TRBJ2-2 | TRBV9 | TGTGCCAGCACCCCTTCAACAGCCTCAGAGGAGCTGTTTTTT | CASTPSTASEELFF
- | - | TRBJ1-4 | TRBV28 | TGTGCCAGCAGTTCCACGGGGGTGGTGGCTAATGAAAAACTGTTTTTT | CASSSTGVVANEKLFF
- | - | TRBJ1-5 | TRBV28 | TGTGCCAGCAGTTCAGTAGGAGGTAGGAGCAATCAGCCCCAGCATTTT | CASSSVGGRSNQPQHF
- | - | TRBJ1-5 | TRBV4-1 | TGCGCCAGCAGCCAGGGCTATGGGTATAGCAATCAGCCCCAGCATTTT | CASSQGYGYSNQPQHF
TRBD1 | few | TRBJ1-1 | TRBV2 | TGTGCCAGCCGACAGGGGCCGGAGGCTTTCTTT | CASRQGPEAFF
TRBD1 | - | TRBJ1-2 | TRBV19 | TGTGCCAGTACCCCAGGGGGAGTCTTATACGACTATGGCTACACCTTC | CASTPGGVLYDYGYTF
TRBD1 | many | TRBJ2-2 | TRBV12-5 | TGTGCTAGTGGCAAAGCTCTCGGACAGGCCGCGGGCGGGGAGCTGTTTTTT | CASGKALGQAAGGELFF
- | once | TRBJ1-1 | TRBV5-1 | TGCGCCAGCAATCAGCTGGGGGGGGCGAACACTGAAGCTTTCTTT | CASNQLGGANTEAFF
TRBD1 | few | TRBJ1-5 | TRBV10-3 | TGTGCCACCGGACAGGGCCCTTATAGCAATCAGCCCCAGCATTTT | CATGQGPYSNQPQHF
- | once | TRBJ1-1 | TRBV9 | TGTGCCAGCAGCGTATTCCCGGGGAACACTGAAGCTTTCTTT | CASSVFPGNTEAFF
- | - | TRBJ2-7 | TRBV5-1 | TGCGCCAGCAGCTTGGGCAGAAGCTACGAGCAGTACTTC | CASSLGRSYEQYF
- | - | TRBJ1-1 | TRBV5-1 | TGCGCCAGCAGCCCGGACACGAAGAACACTGAAGCTTTCTTT | CASSPDTKNTEAFF
- | - | TRBJ2-7 | TRBV7-9 | TGTGCCAGCAGCGACTTATCGGGGAGCTCCTACGAGCAGTACTTC | CASSDLSGSSYEQYF
- | few | TRBJ1-2 | TRBV28 | TGTGCCAGCAGGGAACCTTGGGACACAAAGAACTATGGCTACACCTTC | CASREPWDTKNYGYTF
TRBD1 | once | TRBJ2-7 | TRBV18 | TGTGCCAGCTCACCTCCGGGACAGGGTTCCTACGAGCAGTACTTC | CASSPPGQGSYEQYF
TRBD2 | once | TRBJ2-5 | TRBV7-9 | TGTGCCAGCAGCCTGACGACGGGACTAGGGGAGACCCAGTACTTC | CASSLTTGLGETQYF
- | - | TRBJ1-2 | TRBV27 | TGTGCCAGCAGTTTCGCGCTGACAGGCGGCTACACCTTC | CASSFALTGGYTF
- | - | TRBJ1-3 | TRBV5-1 | TGCGCCAGCAGCTGGACGGGGGAGACTGGAAACACCATATATTTT | CASSWTGETGNTIYF
TRBD2 | - | TRBJ2-2 | TRBV6-6 | TGTGCCAGCAGTCTAGCGGGGGACACCGGGGAGCTGTTTTTT | CASSLAGDTGELFF
- | - | TRBJ2-5 | TRBV5-4 | TGTGCCAGCAGCTTGCAGGGGACGGGGAAGACCCAGTACTTC | CASSLQGTGKTQYF
- | once | TRBJ1-2 | TRBV30 | TGTGCCTGGAGTCTATTTGGTTATGGCTACACCTTC | CAWSLFGYGYTF
- | - | TRBJ2-7 | TRBV4-1 | TGCGCCAGCAGCCAAGACGGCCCTGGGGCCGACGAGCAGTACTTC | CASSQDGPGADEQYF
- | - | TRBJ1-1 | TRBV27 | TGTGCCCTCAAGAGGGACACTGAAGCTTTCTTT | CALKRDTEAFF
- | - | TRBJ1-3 | TRBV5-6 | TGTGCCAGCAGCTTCGGAGACAGCTCTGGAAACACCATATATTTT | CASSFGDSSGNTIYF
TRBD1 | - | TRBJ1-5 | TRBV30 | TGTGCCTGCGAGGGGGCAGTTGTTAATCAGCCCCAGCATTTT | CACEGAVVNQPQHF
TRBD1 | few | TRBJ1-1 | TRBV19 | TGTGCCAGTAATCCCCACAGGGGGCGGACTGAAGCTTTCTTT | CASNPHRGRTEAFF
- | - | TRBJ1-2 | TRBV19 | TGTGCCAGTAGTTCCGGAGGGGCTCCCGGTGGCTACACCTTC | CASSSGGAPGGYTF
TRBD1 | - | TRBJ2-1 | TRBV10-3 | TGTGCCGTCTCGGACAGGGAGACGGATGAGCAGTTCTTC | CAVSDRETDEQFF
TRBD1 | - | TRBJ2-7 | TRBV5-4 | TGTGCCAGCAGCCCCAGGGACAGCTCCTACGAGCAGTACTTC | CASSPRDSSYEQYF
TRBD1 | - | TRBJ1-2 | TRBV5-1 | TGCGCCAGCAGCTTGGGATCAACCGGGACAGTTGCTAACTATGGCTACACCTTC | CASSLGSTGTVANYGYTF
- | - | TRBJ1-1 | TRBV30 | TGTGCCCAAGTCCCCGGACAGTCTCCCACTGAAGCTTTCTTT | CAQVPGQSPTEAFF
- | - | TRBJ1-3 | TRBV4-1 | TGCGCCAGCAGCCAAGTTGGGTTTGAGATACAGGGAAACACCATATATTTT | CASSQVGFEIQGNTIYF
- | once | TRBJ2-7 | TRBV27 | TGTGCCAGCAGTTTCTCCCAGGGCTACGAGCAGTACTTC | CASSFSQGYEQYF
- | - | TRBJ1-1 | TRBV5-4 | TGTGCCAGCAGCTTTAGCACCTTGACAGGGAACACTGAAGCTTTCTTT | CASSFSTLTGNTEAFF
- | - | TRBJ1-5 | TRBV5-6 | TGTGCCAGCAGCTTGGGGTCGGGGTATAGCAATCAGCCCCAGCATTTT | CASSLGSGYSNQPQHF
- | - | TRBJ2-7 | TRBV9 | TGTGCCAGCAGCGTAGGGCAGGGGCCCTACGAGCAGTACTTC | CASSVGQGPYEQYF
- | - | TRBJ2-1 | TRBV15 | TGTGCCACCAGCAGAGGTAGCGCCTTGAATGAGCAGTTCTTC | CATSRGSALNEQFF
- | - | TRBJ1-6 | TRBV15 | TGTGCCACCAGCAGAATTACAACGAATTCACCCCTCCACTTT | CATSRITTNSPLHF
TRBD1 | - | TRBJ1-1 | TRBV5-1 | TGCGCCAGCAGCCTAGACAGGGGGAACACTGAAGCTTTCTTT | CASSLDRGNTEAFF
- | - | TRBJ1-1 | TRBV15 | TGTGCCACCAGCAGAGATAAGGCAGGGTACACTGAAGCTTTCTTT | CATSRDKAGYTEAFF
- | - | TRBJ1-2 | TRBV2 | TGTGCCAGCAGTGTTACGAGAGGCTACACCTTC | CASSVTRGYTF